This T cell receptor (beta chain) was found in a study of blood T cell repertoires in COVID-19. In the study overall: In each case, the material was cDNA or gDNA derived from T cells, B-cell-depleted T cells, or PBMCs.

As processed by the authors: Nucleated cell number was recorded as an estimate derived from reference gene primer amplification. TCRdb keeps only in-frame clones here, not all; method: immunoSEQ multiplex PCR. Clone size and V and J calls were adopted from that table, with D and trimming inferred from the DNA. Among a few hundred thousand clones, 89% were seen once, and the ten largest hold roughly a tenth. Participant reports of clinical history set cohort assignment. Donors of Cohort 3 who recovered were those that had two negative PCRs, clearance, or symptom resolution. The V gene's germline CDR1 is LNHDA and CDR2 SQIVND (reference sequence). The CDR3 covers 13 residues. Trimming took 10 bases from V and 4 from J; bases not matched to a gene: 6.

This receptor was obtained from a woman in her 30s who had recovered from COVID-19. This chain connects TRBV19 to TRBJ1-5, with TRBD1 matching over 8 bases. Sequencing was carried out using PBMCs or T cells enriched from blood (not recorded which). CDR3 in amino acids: CATGTGLNQPQHF. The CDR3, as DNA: TGTGCCACAGGGACAGGACTAAATCAGCCCCAGCATTTT.